This T cell receptor beta chain comes out of a study of blood T cell repertoires in COVID-19 (dated by TCRdb to the early 2020s). About the study as a whole: The collaborator samples originated in the United States, Italy and Spain and spanned the acute and convalescent phases of COVID-19. A freely available public database, intended as a resource for researchers studying the immune response to SARS-CoV-2, is where the repertoires were released. Deeply sampled blood TCRbeta repertoires from subjects exposed to, actively infected with, or recovered from COVID-19 were included in the dataset. The material from the prospective study consisted of cDNA or gDNA derived from T cells, B-cell-depleted T cells, or PBMCs. The sample metadata nearly always contained a de-identified subject ID, COVID-19 status, age in years and sex. The samples were drawn from the first 160 participants of the ongoing ImmuneRACE study and from some 1,300 subjects provided by 6 global collaborators. HLA class I and class II types, where available, came from metadata supplied by the sample provider rather than from assay-based typing.

What the study reported, not specific to this receptor: How much clinical and demographic metadata was included differed by source and by participant, and the metadata was provided uncurated.

TCRbeta CDR3 regions were amplified from genomic DNA by means of the immunoSEQ Assay, a bias-controlled multiplex PCR. In the authors' own workflow: The number of nucleated cells in each sample was estimated from the amplification of reference gene primers within the assay. Sequence reads were collapsed and filtered to measure the absolute abundance of every unique TCRbeta CDR3 rearrangement. Productive Simpson clonality was computed per sample as the square root of Simpson's diversity index over productive rearrangements. TCRdb retrieved this table from immuneACCESS and kept in-frame rearrangements only. Not all clones are present; in checked studies, unresolved V genes account for under half, and no reason is known for the remainder. The V and J calls and clone size are taken from that table; D and trimming were inferred from the DNA. Present in this sample are 150,000 or so clones, around 83% of which were seen just once. The ten most abundant clones make up roughly 7% of the sample.

Whole blood was collected in K2EDTA tubes by collaborating institutions according to the institutions' own protocols. Collaborator samples were shipped for TCRbeta analysis as frozen whole blood, isolated PBMCs, or DNA extracted from either sample type. V and J lose 8 bases and 0 bases, and a span of 12 bases separates them. Via the germline V gene, CDR1 is MNHEY and CDR2 SVGAGI. There are 14 amino acids in the CDR3, from cysteine to phenylalanine inclusive. Just CDR3 DNA is preserved here, 42 bases in frame from base 1. Details on this clone: It lacks a known antigen. No quality values exist for individual bases; no much larger clone is one base distant.

The specimen sequenced was peripheral blood. The rearrangement joined TRBV6-5 to TRBJ2-3, with no D gene named confidently. The sequence derives from a man aged 45-65 years with active or convalescent COVID-19. The CDR3 reads as follows: CASSPPGSTDTQYF. The sequenced DNA: TGTGCCAGCTCTCCGCCCGGGAGCACAGATACGCAGTATTTT.